The clone carrying this TCR beta chain was recorded a few times. RNA transcripts were the template for amplifying TCR beta CDR3 regions. The TCR CDR3 first-round RT-PCR relied on the HTBI primer set. TCRdb reprocessed the multiplex PCR reads with MiXCR, giving one entry per CDR3 protein. The sample holds 250,000 to 350,000 distinct CDR3 sequences, around 22% seen once. These data originate in a study of T cells in Graves' hyperthyroidism and ophthalmopathy. CDR1 is MNHNS, CDR2 SASEGT, per germline. Trimming pared 6 bases from V and 0 bases from J, leaving 5 bases between. The CDR3 totals 12 residues. For ophthalmopathy patients, the Clinical Activity Score was at least 3 and the NOSPECS grade at least 4; duration was under 3 months. A patient was excluded if there was uncontrolled infection, other autoimmune disease, pregnancy or lactation. For the diagnoses, clinical symptoms, serum thyroxine and TRAb, thyroid ultrasound and orbital computed tomography were used.

This receptor was taken from a man younger than 45 with Graves' ophthalmopathy. The chain joins TRBV6-1 to TRBJ2-5; D call uncertain. Sequenced input: blood. For the CDR3, the DNA is TGTGCCAGCAGGGCAAACCAAGAGACCCAGTACTTC. Its protein is CASRANQETQYF.